This T cell receptor beta chain was sequenced in a study of shared clonotypes between healthy human individuals. Study-level results: Among the subsets, naive ones generally showed larger estimated richness than memory ones.

Each cell subset's genomic DNA was divided evenly among several immunoSEQ plates. Clones were sequenced by immunoSEQ multiplex PCR, and TCRdb holds only the in-frame ones, with some missing. Here the sample spans approximately 1.1 million clones, around 78% being singletons. CDR1 and CDR2 from the germline V gene are ENHRY and SYGVKD. V lost 4 bases and J 0 bases, leaving 4 bases between the germline ends. The CDR3 consists of 13 residues. Note on this clone: No antigen is known for it.

The specimen sequenced was memory CD4+ T cells from PBMCs. As for subset: CD45RA-negative fraction. This sequence was found in a man younger than 35 in good health. Some clones in this sample may be carry-over from other donors' samples. This chain joins TRBV10-3 and TRBJ1-5; D remains ambiguous. The CDR3 bases are TGTGCCATCAGTGGTGGTAGCAATCAGCCCCAGCATTTT. Its translation: CAISGGSNQPQHF.